This T cell receptor beta chain was recorded in a study of siplizumab effects on memory and regulatory T cells. Study-wide findings and caveats: Alloreactive sequences from unstimulated CD4+ memory cells fell significantly with siplizumab. The study found naive T cells seemingly more diverse than memory cells and seemingly major alloresponse contributors.

This clone was seen a single time. Its specificity is not known. The repertoire was sequenced with immunoSEQ multiplex PCR; TCRdb's copy has only in-frame clones and lacks some. The sample carries tens of thousands of clones, more than 85% recorded once. CDR3 length: 15 amino acids. Germline lookup yields CDR1 MNHEY and CDR2 SVGAGI. Losses at the gene ends were 2 bases for V and 5 bases for J; bases not matched to a gene: 6. The sequence was obtained from a human donor in good health. The rearrangement links TRBV6-5 to TRBJ2-5; 9 nucleotides agree with TRBD1. Sequenced: naive CD8+ T cells sorted from blood. The CDR3 protein is CASSYGQGRWETQYF. CDR3 nucleotide sequence: TGTGCCAGCAGTTACGGACAGGGGCGGTGGGAGACCCAGTACTTC.